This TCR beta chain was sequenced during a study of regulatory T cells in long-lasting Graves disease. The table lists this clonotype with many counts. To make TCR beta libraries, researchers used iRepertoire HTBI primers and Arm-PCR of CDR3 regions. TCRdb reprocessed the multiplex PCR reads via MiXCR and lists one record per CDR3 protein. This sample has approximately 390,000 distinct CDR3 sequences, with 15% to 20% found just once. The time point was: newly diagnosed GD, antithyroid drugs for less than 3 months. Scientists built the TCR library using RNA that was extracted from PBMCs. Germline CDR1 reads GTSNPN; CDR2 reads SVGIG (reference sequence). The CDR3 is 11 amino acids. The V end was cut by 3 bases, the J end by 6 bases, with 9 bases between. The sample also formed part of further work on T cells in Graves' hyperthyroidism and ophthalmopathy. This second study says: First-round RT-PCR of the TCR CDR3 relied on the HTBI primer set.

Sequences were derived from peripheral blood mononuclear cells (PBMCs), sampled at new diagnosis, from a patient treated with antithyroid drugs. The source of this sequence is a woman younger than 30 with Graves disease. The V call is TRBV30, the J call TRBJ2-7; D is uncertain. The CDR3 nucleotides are TGTGCCTGGAGCTCTTTCCGCGAGCAGTACTTC. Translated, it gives CAWSSFREQYF.